The present TCR beta chain was sequenced within a study of blood T cell repertoires in COVID-19. Study-level information: Sites in the United States, Italy and Spain provided acute and convalescent COVID-19 samples. Sources were T cells, B-cell-depleted T cells, or PBMCs; the material itself was cDNA or gDNA.

As handled by the study authors: Reference gene primer amplification in the assay estimated nucleated cell counts. Some clones are missing from TCRdb's copy, which holds only in-frame ones; the method was immunoSEQ multiplex PCR. Clone size and V and J calls were adopted from that table, with D and trimming inferred from the DNA. The sample lists roughly 260,000 clones; 88% were seen once. The V segment lost 5 bases and the J segment 8 bases; nucleotides outside the gene matches: 4. Germline V CDR1 and CDR2: MNHEY, SMNVEV (reference sequence). This CDR3 spans 13 amino acids. This receptor was obtained from a man between 60 and 75 years old who had recovered from COVID-19. The chain carries TRBV27 and TRBJ1-2, with 11 bases fitting TRBD1. The specimen sequenced was peripheral blood. DNA for the CDR3: TGTGCCAGCAGTCCCTGGACAGGGGGCGGCTACACCTTC. This sequence encodes CASSPWTGGGYTF.